These T cell receptor beta chains were read from a single sample in a study of Ad26.COV2.S vaccination and SARS-CoV-2 variants. Clones were sequenced by immunoSEQ multiplex PCR, and TCRdb holds only the in-frame ones, with some missing. The sample yields approximately 250,000 clones, 70% to 90% seen once. The sequencing here drew on peripheral blood, taken in a trial of Ad26.COV2.S vaccine versus placebo. The receptor set was obtained from a person aged 18-60 years who received the Ad26.COV2.S COVID-19 vaccine or a placebo. Each CDR3 is given without its conserved first and last residue.

J gene,V gene,CDR3 protein
TRBJ1-5,TRBV19,ASSPGWQPQH
TRBJ2-7,TRBV30,AWSGTVPPYEQY
TRBJ1-1,TRBV6-5,ASSYSRKPNTEAF
TRBJ2-5,TRBV7-3,ASSPMGLLQETQY
TRBJ1-4,TRBV7-9,ASRTGTANEKLF
TRBJ2-1,TRBV2,ASRPTGYYNEQF
TRBJ1-3,TRBV7-3,ASSPRGGTGNTIY
TRBJ2-3,TRBV12-3/TRBV12-4,ASRGAPDTQY
TRBJ2-1,TRBV19,ASKERAVRAYNEQF
TRBJ2-7,TRBV4-3,ASSQYREAYEQY
TRBJ1-1,TRBV19,ASKGGELGNTEAF
TRBJ1-1,TRBV7-2,ASSLLWGRGNTEAF
TRBJ1-1,TRBV27,ASSYSSGIGEAF
TRBJ2-5,TRBV7-2,ASSPSGPHQETQY
TRBJ2-2,TRBV9,ASSVGGNTGELF
TRBJ1-4,TRBV5-1,ASSVQGLNEKLF
TRBJ2-2,TRBV3-1/TRBV3-2,ASTNPTMLGELF
TRBJ2-1,TRBV3-1/TRBV3-2,ASSQEINLVSGLAGVNEQF
TRBJ2-2,TRBV19,ASSIDLGQDTGELF
TRBJ1-2,TRBV5-6,ASSFRRGRPNYGYT
TRBJ2-3,TRBV4-2,ASSQETESRTQY
TRBJ2-3,TRBV28,ASSLVSAGRTDTQY
TRBJ2-3,TRBV30,AWSLPGQGADTQY
TRBJ2-5,TRBV11-3,ASSLGGGDMETQY
TRBJ2-1,TRBV5-1,ASTFNPGGGSYNEQF
TRBJ2-3,TRBV7-9,ASSSGQGTDTQY
TRBJ1-1,TRBV12-3/TRBV12-4,ASSLFRGEAF
TRBJ2-7,TRBV6-2/TRBV6-3,ASSRLAEVEQY
TRBJ1-2,TRBV20-1,SESAYGYT
TRBJ2-4,TRBV12-3/TRBV12-4,ATLVGLRGY
TRBJ1-1,TRBV29-1,SVVPSGAF
TRBJ2-1,TRBV6-5,ASSGGETYNEQF
TRBJ2-2,TRBV19,ASSRLAGERELF
TRBJ1-4,TRBV7-2,ASSPPWGTGPEKLF
TRBJ1-1,TRBV6-5,ASSRKNTEAF
TRBJ2-7,TRBV20-1,SGNRNYEQY
TRBJ1-2,TRBV30,AWSVGEGSAHYGYT
TRBJ2-1,TRBV19,ASSATGTSQF
TRBJ1-4,TRBV19,ASSQTGANEKLF
TRBJ1-2,TRBV27,ASSERQGTSYT
TRBJ1-2,TRBV6-1,ASSEARTVLYGYT
TRBJ2-3,TRBV15,ATSGDRRGKDTQY
TRBJ2-3,TRBV12-1,ASSFERGLYTDTQY
TRBJ2-3,TRBV24-1,ATSGGPGQGSDTQY
TRBJ1-5,TRBV11-2,ASSLGRRTFSNQPQH
TRBJ1-2,TRBV5-4,ASSLAGGSGYT
TRBJ2-7,TRBV5-4,ASSLVGTSGYEQY